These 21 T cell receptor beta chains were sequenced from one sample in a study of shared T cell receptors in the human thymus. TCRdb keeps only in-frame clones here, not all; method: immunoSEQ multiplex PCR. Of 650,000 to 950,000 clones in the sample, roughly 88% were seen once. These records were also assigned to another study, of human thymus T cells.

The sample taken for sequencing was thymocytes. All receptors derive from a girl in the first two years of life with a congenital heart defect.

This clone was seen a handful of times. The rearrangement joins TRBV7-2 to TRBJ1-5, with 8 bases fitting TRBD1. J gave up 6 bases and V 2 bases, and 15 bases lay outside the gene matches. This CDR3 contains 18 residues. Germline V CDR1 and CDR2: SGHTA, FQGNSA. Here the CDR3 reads CASSLKGQAPNDSQPQHF. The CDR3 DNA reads TGTGCCAGCAGCTTAAAGGGACAGGCACCAAATGACTCTCAGCCCCAGCATTTT.

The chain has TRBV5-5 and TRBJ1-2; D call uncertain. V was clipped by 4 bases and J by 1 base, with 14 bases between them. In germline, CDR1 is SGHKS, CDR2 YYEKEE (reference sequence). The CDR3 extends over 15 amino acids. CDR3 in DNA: TGTGCCAGCAGCCCCGGCCCGGGATTTAACTATGGCTACACCTTC. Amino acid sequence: CASSPGPGFNYGYTF.

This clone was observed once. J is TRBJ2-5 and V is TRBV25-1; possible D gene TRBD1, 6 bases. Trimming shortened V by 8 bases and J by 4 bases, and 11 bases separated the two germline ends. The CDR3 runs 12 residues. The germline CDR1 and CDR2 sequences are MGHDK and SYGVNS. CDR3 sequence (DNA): TGTGCCAGCCAGGGGTCGGGAGAGACCCAGTACTTC. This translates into CASQGSGETQYF.

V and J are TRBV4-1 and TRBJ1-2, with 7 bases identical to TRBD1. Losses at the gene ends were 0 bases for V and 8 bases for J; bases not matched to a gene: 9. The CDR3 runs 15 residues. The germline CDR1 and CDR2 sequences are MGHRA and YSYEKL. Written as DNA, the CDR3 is TGCGCCAGCAGCCAAGAGCAAAGGCAGGGGGACGGCTACACCTTC. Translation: CASSQEQRQGDGYTF.

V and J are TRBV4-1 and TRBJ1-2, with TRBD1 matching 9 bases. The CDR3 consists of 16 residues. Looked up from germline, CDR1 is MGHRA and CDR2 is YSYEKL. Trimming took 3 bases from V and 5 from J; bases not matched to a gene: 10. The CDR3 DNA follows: TGCGCCAGCAGCCAGGATCCGGGACAGGGAGATTATGGCTACACCTTC. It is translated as CASSQDPGQGDYGYTF.

CDR3 in DNA: TGTGCCAGCAGGATCCGGACAGGCTCTGAGCCCCAGCATTTT. Amino acids: CASRIRTGSEPQHF. The chain uses TRBV6-1 and TRBJ1-5, with TRBD1 identical over 7 bases. Germline CDR1 and CDR2: MNHNS and SASEGT. The CDR3 extends over 14 amino acids. The junction had 10 bases not matched to a gene; V was cut back by 6 bases and J by 8 bases.

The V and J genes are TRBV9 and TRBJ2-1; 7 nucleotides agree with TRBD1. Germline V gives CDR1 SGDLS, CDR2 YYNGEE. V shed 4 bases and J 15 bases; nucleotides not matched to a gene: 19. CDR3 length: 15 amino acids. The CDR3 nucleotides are TGTGCCAGCAGCCCGAGAGCTATCTTTTCCGACAGGGCGTTCTTC. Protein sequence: CASSPRAIFSDRAFF.

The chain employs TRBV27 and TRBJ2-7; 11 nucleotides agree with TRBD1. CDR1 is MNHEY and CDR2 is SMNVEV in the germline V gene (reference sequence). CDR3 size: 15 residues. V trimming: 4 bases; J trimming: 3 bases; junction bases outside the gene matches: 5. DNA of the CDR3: TGTGCCAGCAGTTCGTGGACAGGGGGCATCTACGAGCAGTACTTC. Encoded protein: CASSSWTGGIYEQYF.

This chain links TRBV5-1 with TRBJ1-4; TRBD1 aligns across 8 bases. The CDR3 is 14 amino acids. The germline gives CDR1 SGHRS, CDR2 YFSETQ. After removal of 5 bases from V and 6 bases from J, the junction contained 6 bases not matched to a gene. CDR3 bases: TGCGCCAGCAGGGGGACAGGAGATTATGAAAAACTGTTTTTT. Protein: CASRGTGDYEKLFF. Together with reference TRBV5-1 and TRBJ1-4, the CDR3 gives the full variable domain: KAGVTQTPRYLIKTRGQQVTLSCSPISGHRSVSWYQQTPGQGLQFLFEYFSETQRNKGNFPGRFSGRQFSNSRSEMNVSTLELGDSALYLCASRGTGDYEKLFFGSGTQLSVL.

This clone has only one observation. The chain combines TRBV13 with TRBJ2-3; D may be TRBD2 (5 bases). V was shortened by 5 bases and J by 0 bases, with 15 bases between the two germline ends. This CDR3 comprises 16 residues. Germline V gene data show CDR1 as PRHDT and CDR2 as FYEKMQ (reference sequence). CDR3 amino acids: CASSVERLSSTDTQYF. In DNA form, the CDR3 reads TGTGCCAGCAGCGTAGAGCGGCTCTCTAGCACAGATACGCAGTATTTT. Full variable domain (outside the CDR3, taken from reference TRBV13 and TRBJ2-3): AAGVIQSPRHLIKEKRETATLKCYPIPRHDTVYWYQQGPGQDPQFLISFYEKMQSDKGSIPDRFSAQQFSDYHSELNMSSLELGDSALYFCASSVERLSSTDTQYFGPGTRLTVL.

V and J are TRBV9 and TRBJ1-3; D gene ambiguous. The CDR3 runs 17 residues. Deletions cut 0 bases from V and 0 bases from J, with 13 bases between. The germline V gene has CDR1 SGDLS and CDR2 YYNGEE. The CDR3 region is CASSVAGLTSSGNTIYF. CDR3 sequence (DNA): TGTGCCAGCAGCGTAGCTGGATTGACTAGCTCTGGAAACACCATATATTTT.

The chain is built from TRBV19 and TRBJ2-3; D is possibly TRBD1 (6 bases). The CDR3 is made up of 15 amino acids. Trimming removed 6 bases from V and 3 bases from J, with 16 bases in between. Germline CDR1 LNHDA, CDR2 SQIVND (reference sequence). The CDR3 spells CASRSARQETDTQYF. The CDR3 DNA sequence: TGTGCCAGTAGAAGCGCCAGACAGGAGACAGATACGCAGTATTTT.

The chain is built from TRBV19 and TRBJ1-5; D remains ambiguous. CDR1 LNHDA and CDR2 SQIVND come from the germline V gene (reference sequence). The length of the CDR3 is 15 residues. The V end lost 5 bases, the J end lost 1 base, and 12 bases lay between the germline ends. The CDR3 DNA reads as TGTGCCAGTAGTCCGGGGAGTGGAAGCAATCAGCCCCAGCATTTT. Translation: CASSPGSGSNQPQHF.

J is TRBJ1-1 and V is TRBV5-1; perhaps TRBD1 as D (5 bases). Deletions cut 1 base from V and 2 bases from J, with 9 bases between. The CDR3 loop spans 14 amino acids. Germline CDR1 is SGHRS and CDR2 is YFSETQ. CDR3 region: CASSLRQTNTEAFF. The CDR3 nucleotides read TGCGCCAGCAGCTTGCGACAGACTAACACTGAAGCTTTCTTT.

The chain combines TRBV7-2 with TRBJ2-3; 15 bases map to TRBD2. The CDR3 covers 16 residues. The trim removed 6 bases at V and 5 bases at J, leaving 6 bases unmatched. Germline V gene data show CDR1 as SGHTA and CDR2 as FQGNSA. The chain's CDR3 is CASRQGTSGGIDTQYF. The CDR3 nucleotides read TGTGCCAGCAGACAGGGGACTAGCGGGGGGATAGATACGCAGTATTTT.

DNA for the CDR3: TGTGCCAGCAGAAAAGAGAAACGGGACAACAAAGAGACTGAAGCTTTCTTT. Amino acids: CASRKEKRDNKETEAFF. The rearrangement uses TRBV7-2 and TRBJ1-1; perhaps TRBD1 as D (6 bases). CDR3 length: 17 residues. Germline V CDR1 and CDR2: SGHTA, FQGNSA. Trimming cost V 6 bases and J 5 bases, with 25 bases left between them.

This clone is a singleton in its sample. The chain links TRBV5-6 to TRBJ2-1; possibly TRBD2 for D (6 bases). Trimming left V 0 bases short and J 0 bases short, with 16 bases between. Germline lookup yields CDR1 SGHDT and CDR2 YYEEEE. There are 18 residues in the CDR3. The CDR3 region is CASSLAVWGESSYNEQFF. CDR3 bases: TGTGCCAGCAGCTTGGCCGTCTGGGGGGAGAGCTCCTACAATGAGCAGTTCTTC.

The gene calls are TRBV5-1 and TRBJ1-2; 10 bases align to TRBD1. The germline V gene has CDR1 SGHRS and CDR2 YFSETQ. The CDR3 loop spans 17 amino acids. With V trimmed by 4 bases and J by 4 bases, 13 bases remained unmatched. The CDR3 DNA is TGCGCCAGCAGCGATCCGGGACAGGGGATAAACTTCTATGGCTACACCTTC. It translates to CASSDPGQGINFYGYTF.

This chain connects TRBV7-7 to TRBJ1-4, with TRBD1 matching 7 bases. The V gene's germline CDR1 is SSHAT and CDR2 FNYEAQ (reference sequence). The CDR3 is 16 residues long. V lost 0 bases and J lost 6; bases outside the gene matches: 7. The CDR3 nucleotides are TGTGCCAGCAGCTTAGCGTCCACAGGGGTCGATGAAAAACTGTTTTTT. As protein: CASSLASTGVDEKLFF.

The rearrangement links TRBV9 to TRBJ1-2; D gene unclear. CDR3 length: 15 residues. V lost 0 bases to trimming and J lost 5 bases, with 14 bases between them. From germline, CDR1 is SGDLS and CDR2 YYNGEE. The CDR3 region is CASSVDPGNYYGYTF. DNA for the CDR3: TGTGCCAGCAGCGTAGATCCAGGCAATTATTATGGCTACACCTTC.

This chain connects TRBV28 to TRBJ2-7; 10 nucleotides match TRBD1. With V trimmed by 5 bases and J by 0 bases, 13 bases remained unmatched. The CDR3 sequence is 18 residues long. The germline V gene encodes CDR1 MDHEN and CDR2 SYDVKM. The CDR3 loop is CASSATGTGDLSSYEQYF. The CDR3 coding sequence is TGTGCCAGCAGTGCCACCGGGACAGGGGACCTAAGCTCCTACGAGCAGTACTTC.